The 29 T cell receptor beta chains below come from one sample, sequenced in a study of OX40 agonist ivuxolimab in advanced cancers. The table came from immunoSEQ multiplex PCR; TCRdb's copy has only in-frame clones and leaves some out. In the table there are some 50,000 clones, 80% to 90% of which are singletons. The sample in question was CD4+ or CD8+ T cells sorted from blood, obtained in a trial of the OX40 agonist ivuxolimab. All receptors derive from an adult with an advanced solid tumor such as melanoma, head and neck, liver or kidney cancer.

J is TRBJ2-1 and V is TRBV19; TRBD2 agrees at 7 bases. Germline CDR1 reads LNHDA; CDR2 reads SQIVND (reference sequence). Unmatched junction bases numbered 7, after V lost 2 bases and J lost 9 bases. The CDR3 sequence is 14 residues long. The CDR3 reads CASSISSGGGEQFF. The CDR3, as DNA: TGTGCCAGTAGTATAAGTTCGGGGGGAGGTGAGCAGTTCTTC.

The chain employs TRBV30 and TRBJ1-4, with D possibly matching TRBD1 (5 bases). This CDR3 has 14 amino acids. Trimming removed 0 bases from V and 7 bases from J, with 12 bases in between. Germline V gene data show CDR1 as GTSNPN and CDR2 as SVGIG (reference sequence). The CDR3 DNA reads as TGTGCCTGGAGTGTAGGGCAGGGAGGTGAAAAACTGTTTTTT. Translated, it gives CAWSVGQGGEKLFF.

The CDR3 region has the DNA TGTGCCAGCAGCTCTGGGACAGGGTCGTACGAGCAGTACTTC. As protein: CASSSGTGSYEQYF. The V gene is TRBV7-9, the J gene TRBJ2-7; 9 bases agree with TRBD1. The CDR3 contains 14 residues. The trim removed 4 bases at V and 4 bases at J, leaving 5 bases unmatched. Germline V gene lookup returns CDR1 SEHNR and CDR2 FQNEAQ (reference sequence).

The chain has TRBV29-1 and TRBJ1-2, with a tentative D call TRBD1 (5 bases). CDR3 size: 11 residues. Trimming took 0 bases from V and 8 from J, leaving 7 bases between them. The germline V gene has CDR1 SQVTM and CDR2 ANQGSEA. DNA of the CDR3: TGCAGCGTTGAAGAAGGGGCCGGCTACACCTTC. Translation gives CSVEEGAGYTF.

This chain joins TRBV5-4 and TRBJ2-3, with unresolved D. This CDR3 is 15 amino acids long. Germline V gene data show CDR1 as SGHNT and CDR2 as YYREEE (reference sequence). V was trimmed by 0 bases and J by 0 bases, leaving 8 bases between them. CDR3 amino acids: CASSLARPSTDTQYF. The CDR3 DNA sequence: TGTGCCAGCAGCTTGGCAAGACCTAGCACAGATACGCAGTATTTT.

The chain carries TRBV27 and TRBJ2-7; TRBD1 aligns across 8 bases. Germline CDR1 MNHEY, CDR2 SMNVEV (reference sequence). V lost 5 bases to trimming and J lost 3 bases; unmatched junction nucleotides: 6. The CDR3 covers 14 residues. The CDR3 sequence: CASSQTGVRYEQYF. CDR3 DNA: TGTGCCAGCAGTCAGACAGGGGTTCGCTACGAGCAGTACTTC.

The rearrangement joins TRBV19 to TRBJ2-2; 9 bases align to TRBD1. This CDR3 has 17 amino acids. V trimming: 5 bases; J trimming: 6 bases; junction bases outside the gene matches: 13. Per germline, CDR1 LNHDA and CDR2 SQIVND (reference sequence). The CDR3 bases are TGTGCCAGTAGTTCCTCTCCCGGGACAGGGCTAGCCGGGGAGCTGTTTTTT. Encoded protein: CASSSSPGTGLAGELFF. The whole variable domain, remainder taken from reference TRBV19 and TRBJ2-2, is DGGITQSPKYLFRKEGQNVTLSCEQNLNHDAMYWYRQDPGQGLRLIYYSQIVNDFQKGDIAEGYSVSREKKESFPLTVTSAQKNPTAFYLCASSSSPGTGLAGELFFGEGSRLTVL.

V gene TRBV10-2 combines with J gene TRBJ2-7; TRBD2 aligns across 9 bases. The germline gives CDR1 WSHSY, CDR2 SAAADI. CDR3 length equals 15 residues. J lost 2 bases, V lost 6 bases, and 8 bases had no gene match. In DNA form, the CDR3 reads TGCGCCAGCAGCCCCGTAGCGGGGGCAGCCTACGAGCAGTACTTC. This encodes CASSPVAGAAYEQYF.

This clone has only a few counts. Written as DNA, the CDR3 is TGTGCCAGCAGCTTAGTGGTTCGGCAGACCAACTCTGGAAACACCATATATTTT. Translation gives CASSLVVRQTNSGNTIYF. The chain is built from TRBV7-9 and TRBJ1-3; unclear D gene. There are 18 residues in the CDR3. V was pared by 1 base and J by 0 bases, with 16 bases between. Germline CDR1 SEHNR, CDR2 FQNEAQ (reference sequence).

The rearrangement uses TRBV27 and TRBJ2-1; tentatively, D is TRBD1 (5 bases). Germline V gene data show CDR1 as MNHEY and CDR2 as SMNVEV (reference sequence). V was shortened by 8 bases and J by 4 bases, with 9 bases between the two germline ends. This CDR3 is 12 amino acids long. The CDR3 nucleotides are TGTGCCAGCCGACAGCTATACAATGAGCAGTTCTTC. It translates to CASRQLYNEQFF.

J is TRBJ2-1 and V is TRBV28; 7 nucleotides match TRBD2. V gave up 6 bases and J gave up 6 bases; unmatched junction bases: 11. The length of the CDR3 is 15 residues. CDR1 and CDR2 from the germline V gene are MDHEN and SYDVKM. The CDR3 here is CASSPRGGPGNEQFF. The DNA of the CDR3 is TGTGCCAGCAGCCCCCGCGGGGGACCAGGCAATGAGCAGTTCTTC.

V and J are TRBV7-9 and TRBJ2-7, with 7 bases that match TRBD2. This CDR3 comprises 16 residues. The trim removed 4 bases at V and 2 bases at J, leaving 11 bases unmatched. From germline, CDR1 is SEHNR and CDR2 FQNEAQ (reference sequence). The CDR3 sequence is CASSSAETGGTYEQYF. CDR3 in DNA: TGTGCCAGCAGCTCAGCTGAGACGGGGGGTACCTACGAGCAGTACTTC.

The chain couples TRBV29-1 to TRBJ2-2, with D unclear. Germline assignment: CDR1 SQVTM and CDR2 ANQGSEA. CDR3 length: 14 amino acids. V lost 4 bases to trimming and J lost 0 bases, with 9 bases between them. The CDR3 sequence is CSVVSATNTGELFF. CDR3 nucleotides: TGCAGCGTTGTTTCAGCAACGAACACCGGGGAGCTGTTTTTT.

In this sample, this clone turned up a few times. This chain joins TRBV4-1 and TRBJ2-7; possible D gene TRBD1, 6 bases. CDR1 is MGHRA, CDR2 YSYEKL, per germline. The CDR3 is 15 amino acids. Trimming removed 3 bases at V and 2 bases at J, with 14 bases between. CDR3 nucleotides: TGCGCCAGCAGCCATCAAGGACAGAGCACCTACGAGCAGTACTTC. Translating it yields CASSHQGQSTYEQYF.

The rearrangement uses TRBV6-4 and TRBJ2-1; D tentatively fits TRBD1 or TRBD2 (6 bases each). The CDR3 extends over 16 amino acids. Germline values: CDR1 MRHNA, CDR2 SNTAGT. Trimming pared 3 bases from V and 2 bases from J, leaving 14 bases between. CDR3 DNA sequence: TGTGCCAGCAGTGAAAAATTGGGGGGCGCCTACAATGAGCAGTTCTTC. Its translation: CASSEKLGGAYNEQFF.

The chain couples TRBV5-8 to TRBJ2-3; TRBD2 might be the D (6 bases). CDR3 length equals 16 residues. Germline assignment: CDR1 SGHTS and CDR2 YDEGEE. Trimming cost V 0 bases and J 0 bases, with 11 bases left between them. CDR3 in amino acids: CASSLGDFPSTDTQYF. CDR3 in DNA: TGTGCCAGCAGCTTGGGGGACTTTCCTAGCACAGATACGCAGTATTTT. Supplemented by reference TRBV5-8 and TRBJ2-3, the full variable domain reads EAGVTQSPTHLIKTRGQQATLRCSPISGHTSVYWYQQALGLGLQFLLWYDEGEERNRGNFPPRFSGRQFPNYSSELNVNALELEDSALYLCASSLGDFPSTDTQYFGPGTRLTVL.

The rearrangement joins TRBV28 to TRBJ2-7; the D gene is possibly TRBD1 (5 bases). V shed 3 bases and J shed 0 bases, with 15 bases lying between them. The germline V gene encodes CDR1 MDHEN and CDR2 SYDVKM. There are 16 residues in the CDR3. CDR3 amino acids: CASSLVEDRSSYEQYF. CDR3 DNA: TGTGCCAGCAGTTTGGTCGAAGACAGAAGCTCCTACGAGCAGTACTTC.

The chain joins TRBV10-3 to TRBJ2-7; D might be TRBD2 (6 bases). V was trimmed by 10 bases and J by 3 bases, leaving 16 bases between them. Germline assignment: CDR1 ENHRY and CDR2 SYGVKD. This CDR3 has 13 residues. The CDR3: CATFDGSDYEQYF. The CDR3 DNA is TGTGCCACCTTTGACGGGAGTGACTACGAGCAGTACTTC.

This clone was found once. This CDR3 reads CASSGQQGYEQYF. The CDR3 DNA follows: TGTGCCAGCAGTGGGCAACAGGGGTACGAGCAGTACTTC. V gene TRBV6-6 combines with J gene TRBJ2-7; 7 bases map to TRBD1. The CDR3 runs 13 residues. Germline V lookup: CDR1 MNHNY, CDR2 SVGAGI (reference sequence). Trimming at V came to 5 bases and at J to 4 bases, leaving 5 bases not matched to a gene.

The chain has TRBV11-2 and TRBJ1-1; unclear D gene. Trimming stripped 5 bases from V and 6 bases from J, with 16 bases between. The CDR3 extends over 14 amino acids. CDR1 SGHAT and CDR2 FQNNGV come from the germline V gene. The DNA for the CDR3 is TGTGCCAGCAGCAACTCGGCCAGAATAGCTGAAGCTTTCTTT. Amino acids: CASSNSARIAEAFF. The full variable domain, with the rest looked up from reference TRBV11-2 and TRBJ1-1, is EAGVAQSPRYKIIEKRQSVAFWCNPISGHATLYWYQQILGQGPKLLIQFQNNGVVDDSQLPKDRFSAERLKGVDSTLKIQPAKLEDSAVYLCASSNSARIAEAFFGQGTRLTVV.

V usage is TRBV10-2 and J usage is TRBJ2-3, with 10 bases aligning to TRBD1. V shed 4 bases, J shed 4 bases, and the junction held 5 bases outside the gene matches. The CDR3 is made up of 15 amino acids. The germline gives CDR1 WSHSY, CDR2 SAAADI. The CDR3: CASSGTGGSADTQYF. CDR3 nucleotide sequence: TGCGCCAGCAGTGGGACAGGGGGAAGCGCAGATACGCAGTATTTT.

DNA for the CDR3: TGTGCCATCAGTGACTTAGACCAGAACACCGGGGAGCTGTTTTTT. This encodes CAISDLDQNTGELFF. The V and J genes are TRBV10-3 and TRBJ2-2; D is undetermined. Germline V gene data show CDR1 as ENHRY and CDR2 as SYGVKD. Trimming removed 3 bases from V and 1 base from J, with 9 bases in between. The CDR3 runs 15 residues.

The chain couples TRBV12-5 to TRBJ2-3; possible D gene TRBD1, 6 bases. Germline CDR1 LGHNT, CDR2 FRNRAP. V gave up 7 bases and J gave up 5 bases, with 25 bases separating them. CDR3 length: 17 residues. CDR3 DNA: TGTGCTAGTGCCGCGCTCGGTGGCAGGGGAGCAAAAGATACGCAGTATTTT. Protein sequence: CASAALGGRGAKDTQYF.

This chain uses TRBV27 with TRBJ1-1; D gene uncertain. Trimming took 3 bases from V and 1 from J, leaving 9 bases between them. The germline V gene encodes CDR1 MNHEY and CDR2 SMNVEV (reference sequence). This CDR3 is 14 amino acids long. The CDR3 coding sequence is TGTGCCAGCAGTTTTTCTGCGGGGAACACTGAAGCTTTCTTT. Translated, it gives CASSFSAGNTEAFF.

In DNA form, the CDR3 reads TGCGCCAGCAGCCAAGAGTTGAGTTCCTACGAGCAGTACTTC. Its translation is CASSQELSSYEQYF. The chain is built from TRBV4-1 and TRBJ2-7; no clear D. The CDR3 is made up of 14 amino acids. Trimming removed 0 bases at V and 1 base at J, with 7 bases between. Germline CDR1 is MGHRA and CDR2 is YSYEKL.

The CDR3 sequence is CASSPGQPASTDTQYF. CDR3 nucleotide sequence: TGTGCCAGCAGTCCCGGACAGCCTGCTAGCACAGATACGCAGTATTTT. The V and J genes are TRBV27 and TRBJ2-3; TRBD1 might be the D (6 bases). This CDR3 has 16 residues. V dropped 5 bases and J dropped 0 bases, with 15 bases sitting between them. Per the germline V gene, CDR1 is MNHEY and CDR2 is SMNVEV (reference sequence).

This chain connects TRBV19 to TRBJ1-4, with D possibly matching TRBD1 (6 bases). The V and J ends lost 7 bases and 8 bases respectively, with 17 bases between them. This CDR3 contains 14 residues. CDR1 and CDR2 (germline): LNHDA, SQIVND (reference sequence). The CDR3: CASTITGSLEKLFF. The CDR3 nucleotides read TGTGCCAGTACCATAACAGGGTCTTTGGAAAAACTGTTTTTT. Full variable domain (missing parts from reference TRBV19 and TRBJ1-4): DGGITQSPKYLFRKEGQNVTLSCEQNLNHDAMYWYRQDPGQGLRLIYYSQIVNDFQKGDIAEGYSVSREKKESFPLTVTSAQKNPTAFYLCASTITGSLEKLFFGSGTQLSVL.

This clone appeared once. The chain carries TRBV19 and TRBJ1-2; no reliable D call. The V gene lost 5 bases and the J gene lost 1 base, with 14 bases spanning the gap. There are 15 residues in the CDR3. Germline V gene sequence: CDR1 LNHDA, CDR2 SQIVND (reference sequence). Here the CDR3 DNA reads TGTGCCAGTAGTGGGGAGGACTGGATTAACTATGGCTACACCTTC. Its translation is CASSGEDWINYGYTF.

Here the CDR3 DNA reads TGCGCCAGCAGTTGGGCCGGTAGCTCCTACAATGAGCAGTTCTTC. Translated, it gives CASSWAGSSYNEQFF. The chain uses TRBV10-2 and TRBJ2-1, with unresolved D. V was cut by 5 bases and J by 0 bases, with 11 bases left in between. Per the germline V gene, CDR1 is WSHSY and CDR2 is SAAADI. The CDR3 has 15 amino acids.